This T cell receptor (beta chain) emerged from a study of T cells expressing NK-cell markers. Broader study findings: In a group of about 6 donors, dominant NKG2C+ clonotypes represented about 1.0-7.5% of CD8+ T cells.

Comments on this clonotype: Its target is not known.

Looked up from germline, CDR1 is KGHDR and CDR2 is SFDVKD. This CDR3 contains 16 residues. Following a re-call of the 5' RACE reads, TCRdb has one entry per CDR3 protein and lacks DNA. This sample lists about 460,000 distinct CDR3 sequences; its ten largest clones have around 1.4%. The source material was blood T cells: a sorted CD56 or NKG2C T cell subset, CD4+ or CD8+ T cells, or bulk PBMC T cells (not recorded which). This TCR came from a woman aged 45-59 years in good health. This chain joins TRBV24-1 and TRBJ2-1; TCRdb indicates TRBD1, and absent DNA this call remains unverified. CDR3 sequence reads: CATSDLPGTGSNEQFF.